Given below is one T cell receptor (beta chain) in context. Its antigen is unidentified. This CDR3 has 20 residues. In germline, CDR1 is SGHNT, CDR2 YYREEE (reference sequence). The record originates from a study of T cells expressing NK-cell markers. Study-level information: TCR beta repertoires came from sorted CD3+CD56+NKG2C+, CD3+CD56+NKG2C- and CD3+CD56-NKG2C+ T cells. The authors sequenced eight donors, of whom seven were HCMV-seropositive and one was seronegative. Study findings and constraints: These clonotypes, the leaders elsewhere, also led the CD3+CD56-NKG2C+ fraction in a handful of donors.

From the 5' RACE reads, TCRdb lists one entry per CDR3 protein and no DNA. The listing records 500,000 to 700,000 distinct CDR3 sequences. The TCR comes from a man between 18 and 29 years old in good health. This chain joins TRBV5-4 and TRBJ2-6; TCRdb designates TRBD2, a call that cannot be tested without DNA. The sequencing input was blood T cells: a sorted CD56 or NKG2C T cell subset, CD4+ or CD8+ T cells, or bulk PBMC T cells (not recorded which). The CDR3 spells CASSSTGLGDPNSGANVLTF.